These 22 T cell receptor beta chains were sequenced from one sample in a study of blood T cell repertoires in COVID-19 (dated by TCRdb to the early 2020s). Library creation used the immunoSEQ multiplex PCR assay. The table comes from immuneACCESS by way of TCRdb, which keeps in-frame sequences with V and J called. Part of the clones is missing from these tables; in studies checked, under half for an unresolved V gene and the rest for unknown reasons. The sample includes 60,000 or so clones, with 65% to 90% observed a single time. The top ten hold around 20% of the sample. Source material: peripheral blood. The receptor source for this set is a human donor in a cohort sampled during active COVID-19.

V gene TRBV11-3 combines with J gene TRBJ1-3, with 7 bases identical to TRBD1. Germline V CDR1 and CDR2: SGHNT, YENEEA. The CDR3 has 15 amino acids. With 5 bases clipped from V and 4 bases from J, the junction kept 8 bases outside the gene matches. For the CDR3, the DNA is TGTGCCAGCAGCCCGACAGGGCCCCCCGGAAACACCATATATTTT. Its translation is CASSPTGPPGNTIYF.

This chain joins TRBV19 and TRBJ2-7; TRBD2 is a possible D gene (5 bases). V dropped 0 bases and J dropped 5 bases, with 11 bases sitting between them. Germline V lookup: CDR1 LNHDA, CDR2 SQIVND (reference sequence). There are 14 residues in the CDR3. This chain's CDR3 is CASSIEGRGNEQYF. The CDR3 DNA reads TGTGCCAGTAGTATAGAGGGGAGAGGCAACGAGCAGTACTTC. The variable domain in full, completed from reference TRBV19 and TRBJ2-7, reads DGGITQSPKYLFRKEGQNVTLSCEQNLNHDAMYWYRQDPGQGLRLIYYSQIVNDFQKGDIAEGYSVSREKKESFPLTVTSAQKNPTAFYLCASSIEGRGNEQYFGPGTRLTVT.

This sequence joins TRBV18 and TRBJ2-3; TRBD1 matches at 7 bases. Trimming at V came to 6 bases and at J to 3 bases, leaving 6 bases not matched to a gene. Germline assignment: CDR1 KGHSH and CDR2 LQKENI. CDR3 length equals 14 residues. CDR3 nucleotide sequence: TGTGCCAGCTCCGTCGGGACAGCTACAGATACGCAGTATTTT. Its translation: CASSVGTATDTQYF.

This rearrangement joins TRBV7-7 to TRBJ2-1, with D uncertain. The CDR3 totals 13 residues. V was cut by 1 base and J by 10 bases, with 11 bases left in between. Germline V gene lookup returns CDR1 SSHAT and CDR2 FNYEAQ (reference sequence). The CDR3 DNA is TGTGCCAGCAGCTTAGAAGTGTTAGAAGAGCAGTTCTTC. This encodes CASSLEVLEEQFF.

This chain links TRBV5-4 with TRBJ1-1, with D uncertain. CDR3 length: 15 residues. The V gene's germline CDR1 is SGHNT and CDR2 YYREEE (reference sequence). With 4 bases removed from V and 0 bases from J, the gap between germline ends came to 13 bases. Written as DNA, the CDR3 is TGTGCCAGCAGCCCTGAGGCCCAGATGAACACTGAAGCTTTCTTT. Translated: CASSPEAQMNTEAFF.

CDR3 coding DNA: TGTGCCAGCAGCTTGGGGGTAGGGGAGGTAGCGGAGACCCAGTACTTC. Encoded protein: CASSLGVGEVAETQYF. V gene TRBV5-8 combines with J gene TRBJ2-5, with a weak D call TRBD2 (6 bases). Trimming took 0 bases from V and 5 from J, leaving 17 bases between them. Germline loops: CDR1 SGHTS, CDR2 YDEGEE. CDR3 length equals 16 residues.

The CDR3 reads CAIRGQGVEGPDGTGELFF. In DNA, the CDR3 is TGTGCCATCAGGGGACAGGGGGTGGAGGGTCCGGACGGAACCGGGGAGCTGTTTTTT. The chain employs TRBV10-3 and TRBJ2-2; 11 bases map to TRBD1. The trim removed 6 bases at V and 5 bases at J, leaving 17 bases unmatched. Looked up from germline, CDR1 is ENHRY and CDR2 is SYGVKD. The CDR3 extends over 19 amino acids.

This clone was detected once. The junction departs from germline at one end; a sequencing error may be responsible. The genes are TRBV7-2 and TRBJ2-7; 10 bases map to TRBD2. Germline values: CDR1 SGHTA, CDR2 FQGNSA. This CDR3 contains 14 residues. CDR3 sequence reads: CASSIAGGDYEQYF. Written as DNA, the CDR3 is TGTGCCAGCAGCATAGCGGGGGGAGATTACGAGCAGTACTTC.

J is TRBJ1-5 and V is TRBV29-1; tentatively, D is TRBD1 (5 bases). In germline, CDR1 is SQVTM, CDR2 ANQGSEA. CDR3 length equals 12 residues. The ends were cut back, 4 bases at V and 7 bases at J, with 11 bases in the middle. CDR3 loop: CSVAGSGQPQHF. The CDR3 DNA reads as TGCAGCGTTGCAGGGTCCGGCCAGCCCCAGCATTTT.

The chain carries TRBV7-2 and TRBJ2-1; the D is unclear. Germline V CDR1 and CDR2: SGHTA, FQGNSA. Trimming shortened V by 1 base and J by 6 bases, and 7 bases separated the two germline ends. The CDR3 length is 13 residues. The CDR3 DNA follows: TGTGCCAGCAGCTTAGGGGCCGTCAATGAGCAGTTCTTC. This translates into CASSLGAVNEQFF.

V gene TRBV5-6 combines with J gene TRBJ2-3; D is possibly TRBD1 (6 bases). CDR3 length equals 18 residues. Germline V gene sequence: CDR1 SGHDT, CDR2 YYEEEE. V shed 1 base and J shed 2 bases, with 20 bases lying between them. The DNA for the CDR3 is TGTGCCAGCAGCTTGTTCGGTGACAGGACCTCCTACACAGATACGCAGTATTTT. Translation: CASSLFGDRTSYTDTQYF.

The rearrangement joins TRBV18 to TRBJ1-1, with D perhaps matching TRBD1 (5 bases). The CDR3 runs 16 residues. V was pared by 1 base and J by 0 bases, with 12 bases between. Germline lookup yields CDR1 KGHSH and CDR2 LQKENI. The chain's CDR3 is CASSPLSPGVNTEAFF. In DNA form, the CDR3 reads TGTGCCAGCTCACCACTGAGTCCGGGGGTGAACACTGAAGCTTTCTTT. Drawing the rest from reference TRBV18 and TRBJ1-1, the complete variable domain is NAGVMQNPRHLVRRRGQEARLRCSPMKGHSHVYWYRQLPEEGLKFMVYLQKENIIDESGMPKERFSAEFPKEGPSILRIQQVVRGDSAAYFCASSPLSPGVNTEAFFGQGTRLTVV.

The rearrangement links TRBV6-5 to TRBJ2-6; perhaps TRBD2 as D (5 bases). CDR3 length: 13 amino acids. Trimming removed 11 bases from V and 4 bases from J, with 12 bases in between. The germline V gene has CDR1 MNHEY and CDR2 SVGAGI. The CDR3 protein is CAGSSGGANVLTF. The DNA of the CDR3 is TGTGCCGGCTCATCGGGGGGGGCCAACGTCCTGACTTTC.

This chain joins TRBV7-9 and TRBJ1-2; 7 bases align to TRBD1. Losses at the gene ends were 4 bases for V and 4 bases for J; bases not matched to a gene: 3. Germline V lookup: CDR1 SEHNR, CDR2 FQNEAQ (reference sequence). This CDR3 has 13 residues. CDR3 coding DNA: TGTGCCAGCAGCTGGGACAGAGGCTATGGCTACACCTTC. Protein product: CASSWDRGYGYTF.

J is TRBJ1-3 and V is TRBV9, with unresolved D. The CDR3 consists of 14 residues. The germline V gene encodes CDR1 SGDLS and CDR2 YYNGEE. With 0 bases removed from V and 3 bases from J, the gap between germline ends came to 7 bases. This CDR3 is CASSVGGGGNTIYF. The CDR3 DNA sequence: TGTGCCAGCAGCGTAGGAGGAGGTGGAAACACCATATATTTT.

CDR3 nucleotide sequence: TGTGCCAGCAGTTACTCCCTTGGGACTTCATACAATGAGCAGTTCTTC. Translating gives CASSYSLGTSYNEQFF. The chain uses TRBV6-2 or TRBV6-3 and TRBJ2-1; perhaps TRBD2 as D (6 bases). V shed 0 bases and J shed 4 bases, with 13 bases lying between them. The germline CDR1 and CDR2 sequences are MNHEY and SVGEGT. The CDR3 is made up of 16 amino acids.

This chain joins TRBV18 and TRBJ2-1; D might be TRBD1 (5 bases). CDR3 length: 13 amino acids. The germline V and J ends were trimmed by 3 bases and 7 bases, with 10 bases remaining between them. The germline V gene has CDR1 KGHSH and CDR2 LQKENI. CDR3 DNA sequence: TGTGCCAGCTCACCGGCCAGGGAAAATGAGCAGTTCTTC. Its translation is CASSPARENEQFF.

The chain is built from TRBV7-2 and TRBJ2-3, with 13 bases lining up with TRBD2. CDR1 and CDR2 from the germline V gene are SGHTA and FQGNSA. The trim removed 3 bases at V and 5 bases at J, leaving 5 bases unmatched. The CDR3 extends over 16 amino acids. In DNA form, the CDR3 reads TGTGCCAGCAGCTTTACTAGCGGGGGGGCTAGAGATACGCAGTATTTT. This sequence encodes CASSFTSGGARDTQYF.

This rearrangement joins TRBV11-2 to TRBJ1-1, with a weak D call TRBD1 (5 bases). This CDR3 has 13 amino acids. Trimming left V 5 bases short and J 5 bases short, with 12 bases between. Looked up from germline, CDR1 is SGHAT and CDR2 is FQNNGV. CDR3 in amino acids: CASSIGGGTEAFF. The CDR3 bases are TGTGCCAGCAGCATCGGGGGGGGGACTGAAGCTTTCTTT.

There are a few counts of this clone. The chain employs TRBV7-9 and TRBJ1-6; a weak D match, TRBD1 (6 bases). Germline CDR1 is SEHNR and CDR2 is FQNEAQ (reference sequence). Trimming took off 8 bases at V and 7 bases at J, with 18 bases between the two ends. This CDR3 is built from 15 residues. CDR3 sequence (DNA): TGTGCCAGCGCAGGGGTGGCACAGGGCAATTCACCCCTCCACTTT. Translated: CASAGVAQGNSPLHF.

The rearrangement joins TRBV4-1 to TRBJ2-3; 8 nucleotides align to TRBD2. Germline CDR1 and CDR2: MGHRA and YSYEKL. The CDR3 is 18 amino acids. The trim removed 0 bases at V and 1 base at J, leaving 9 bases unmatched. DNA of the CDR3: TGCGCCAGCAGCCAAGATCTAGCCCTACTAGCGGGCACAGATACGCAGTATTTT. Its protein is CASSQDLALLAGTDTQYF.

The chain joins TRBV7-9 to TRBJ2-4; 7 nucleotides match TRBD1. Losses at the gene ends were 3 bases for V and 6 bases for J; bases not matched to a gene: 5. CDR1 and CDR2 (germline): SEHNR, FQNEAQ (reference sequence). The CDR3 sequence is 14 residues long. In DNA form, the CDR3 reads TGTGCCAGCAGCTTCCGGGACAGTGGAAACATTCAGTACTTC. Translating it yields CASSFRDSGNIQYF.